The clone carrying this TCR beta chain was seen many times. Its antigen is as yet unknown. The sample comes from a study of T-cell memory formation after mild COVID-19. Looking at the study overall: Largely, TCR clusters stayed within a single donor.

Per the germline V gene, CDR1 is SGHRS and CDR2 is YFSETQ. The CDR3 covers 14 residues. Trimming took 4 bases from V and 3 from J, leaving 13 bases between them. From 5'RACE with constant-segment primers came TCR alpha and TCR beta cDNA libraries that carried sample barcodes and UMIs. TCRdb re-derived calls from the 5' RACE reads in MiXCR, one entry per CDR3 protein. The sample lists around 340,000 distinct CDR3 sequences, 15% to 20% occurring once. General observations from the study: There was no confirmation that second-wave clones peaking on day 37 were SARS-CoV-2 specific. Cross-reactive memory appears to have joined, as suggested by some responding clones showing up in pre-infection memory.

Material: PBMCs or a T cell subset sorted from them (not recorded which). This TCR was sampled from a young man who had mild COVID-19 (a few samples of this study predate the infection). Cell type and time point are not known. The gene calls are TRBV5-1 and TRBJ1-1, with D uncertain. The DNA for the CDR3 is TGCGCCAGCAGCCTGCCCGGGAGCTACACTGAAGCTTTCTTT. Translation gives CASSLPGSYTEAFF.